One TCR beta chain is described in this entry. The data derive from a study of blood T cell repertoires in COVID-19. The table came from immunoSEQ multiplex PCR; TCRdb's copy has only in-frame clones and leaves some out. Of 170,000 or so clones in the sample, over 75% are singletons; the top ten hold about 25%. V shed 5 bases, J shed 3 bases, and the junction held 17 bases outside the gene matches. Germline assignment: CDR1 PRHDT and CDR2 FYEKMQ (reference sequence). The length of the CDR3 is 20 residues. The rearrangement uses TRBV13 and TRBJ2-7, with 15 bases matching TRBD2. The TCR sequence derives from a woman between 65 and 79 years old with acute or convalescent COVID-19. Sequencing was performed on peripheral blood. The CDR3 sequence is CASSPPGLAGGYVGGYEQYF. The CDR3, as DNA: TGTGCCAGCAGCCCCCCGGGACTAGCGGGAGGCTACGTTGGAGGCTACGAGCAGTACTTC.